A single sample gave rise to the 26 T cell receptor beta chains below, sequenced in a study of T cell repertoires in cytomegalovirus infection. For these receptors, no antigen is known. Each CDR3 protein is one row after TCRdb ran MiXCR on the reads. The sample holds under 150,000 distinct CDR3 sequences, roughly a quarter seen once. Source material: PBMCs, sequenced either directly or after in vitro stimulation (not recorded which). Receptor source: a human donor in good health (CMV status not recorded). Some clones in this sample may be carry-over from other donors' samples.

This clonotype was picked up a small number of times. The chain employs TRBV7-6 and TRBJ2-5; 12 positions agree with TRBD2. This CDR3 comprises 19 residues. J was trimmed by 4 bases and V by 5 bases; bases with no gene match: 17. CDR1 is SGHVS and CDR2 is FNYEAQ in the germline V gene. CDR3 nucleotides: TGTGCCAGCAGCCGGGGACTAGCGGGTGTTGGGGATGCTCGAGAGACCCAGTACTTC. This encodes CASSRGLAGVGDARETQYF.

V and J are TRBV4-3 and TRBJ1-2, with 8 positions matching TRBD1. This CDR3 contains 16 residues. The ends lost 4 bases at V and 4 bases at J; junction bases unmatched: 11. Germline V lookup: CDR1 LGHNA, CDR2 YSLEER. CDR3 nucleotide sequence: TGCGCCAGCAGCCTTAATATCGGACAGGGACGCTATGGCTACACCTTC. Translation gives CASSLNIGQGRYGYTF.

This CDR3 reads CASSIFTGGLSSETQYF. CDR3 coding DNA: TGTGCCAGCAGTATTTTTACAGGGGGCCTTTCTTCGGAGACCCAGTACTTC. V usage is TRBV28 and J usage is TRBJ2-5, with TRBD1 identical over 9 bases. Germline CDR1 is MDHEN and CDR2 is SYDVKM. J gave up 5 bases and V 5 bases, and 15 bases lay outside the gene matches. The CDR3 contains 17 residues.

Many counts were recorded for this clonotype. The chain couples TRBV12-3 or TRBV12-4 to TRBJ1-1; the D is unclear. This CDR3 is 14 amino acids long. V lost 3 bases and J 1 base, leaving 9 bases between the germline ends. The CDR3 coding sequence is TGTGCCAGCAGTTTGGTCGGAGGGAACACTGAAGCTTTCTTT. Encoded protein: CASSLVGGNTEAFF.

This clonotype was found a few times. The chain couples TRBV28 to TRBJ1-2; D is unclear. The germline V gene encodes CDR1 MDHEN and CDR2 SYDVKM. The CDR3 totals 13 residues. Between the trimmed V and J ends, which lost 6 bases and 1 base, there was a span of 9 bases. The CDR3, as DNA: TGTGCCAGCAGCAAACGGGTTAACTATGGCTACACCTTC. Encoded protein: CASSKRVNYGYTF.

The table lists this clonotype with a few counts. The V gene is TRBV12-5, the J gene TRBJ2-1; 9 bases are a match to TRBD2. Germline V gives CDR1 LGHNT, CDR2 FRNRAP. The CDR3 is 14 residues long. The V segment lost 4 bases and the J segment 7 bases; nucleotides outside the gene matches: 5. For the CDR3, the DNA is TGTGCTAGTGGTTCCGGACTAGCGCGGAATGAGCAGTTCTTC. Amino acid sequence: CASGSGLARNEQFF.

For the CDR3, the DNA is TGTGCCACCAGTGATTCTACCCTGGACTATGGCTACACCTTC. It specifies CATSDSTLDYGYTF. The rearrangement joins TRBV24-1 to TRBJ1-2, with D uncertain. The CDR3 sequence is 14 residues long. V was pared by 2 bases and J by 3 bases, with 9 bases between. The germline CDR1 and CDR2 sequences are KGHDR and SFDVKD.

The V gene is TRBV3-1, the J gene TRBJ1-1, with no clear D. Deletions cut 3 bases from V and 4 bases from J, with 9 bases between. This CDR3 is built from 13 residues. Germline lookup yields CDR1 LGHDT and CDR2 YNNKEL (reference sequence). Here the CDR3 DNA reads TGTGCCAGCAGCCATGAGGGATCCACTGAAGCTTTCTTT. Its translation: CASSHEGSTEAFF. Together with reference TRBV3-1 and TRBJ1-1, the CDR3 gives the full variable domain: DTAVSQTPKYLVTQMGNDKSIKCEQNLGHDTMYWYKQDSKKFLKIMFSYNNKELIINETVPNRFSPKSPDKAHLNLHINSLELGDSAVYFCASSHEGSTEAFFGQGTRLTVV.

This clonotype was counted only a few times. The rearrangement links TRBV7-6 to TRBJ2-3; TRBD2 agrees at 13 bases. With V trimmed by 5 bases and J by 6 bases, 14 bases remained unmatched. This CDR3 has 18 amino acids. From germline, CDR1 is SGHVS and CDR2 FNYEAQ. In DNA form, the CDR3 reads TGTGCCAGCAGCCTGACTAGCGGGAGGATACCGAATGGGGATACGCAGTATTTT. It encodes CASSLTSGRIPNGDTQYF.

This clonotype came up many times. This rearrangement joins TRBV7-8 to TRBJ1-3; 7 bases fit TRBD1. This CDR3 contains 14 residues. Trimming took 6 bases from V and 0 from J; bases not matched to a gene: 2. Germline V gene lookup returns CDR1 SGHVS and CDR2 FQNEAQ. The CDR3 region has the DNA TGTGCCAGCAGAGGGACAGCCTCTGGAAACACCATATATTTT. Translating gives CASRGTASGNTIYF.

This clonotype was recorded a few times. The chain uses TRBV10-3 and TRBJ2-7; TRBD1 aligns across 11 bases. Germline assignment: CDR1 ENHRY and CDR2 SYGVKD. CDR3 length equals 13 residues. V shed 6 bases and J 4 bases; nucleotides not matched to a gene: 2. In DNA, the CDR3 is TGTGCCATCAGCGGGACAGGGGGGTACGAGCAGTACGTC. This gives the protein CAISGTGGYEQYV.

This clonotype was seen a handful of times. The chain joins TRBV29-1 to TRBJ1-1; D not resolved. This CDR3 is 13 amino acids long. Germline CDR1 SQVTM, CDR2 ANQGSEA. V lost 7 bases and J 4 bases, leaving 16 bases between the germline ends. This CDR3 is CSADLLPGTEAFF. The CDR3 bases are TGCAGCGCTGACCTCCTCCCGGGCACTGAAGCTTTCTTT.

This clonotype has only a few counts. The chain links TRBV4-1 to TRBJ2-7; D is ambiguous. V was trimmed by 0 bases and J by 1 base, leaving 13 bases between them. Germline assignment: CDR1 MGHRA and CDR2 YSYEKL. There are 16 residues in the CDR3. In DNA, the CDR3 is TGCGCCAGCAGCCAAGATCAGGCAGCCGTTTCCTACGAGCAGTACTTC. This sequence encodes CASSQDQAAVSYEQYF.

The rearrangement links TRBV7-6 to TRBJ1-1; 8 positions match TRBD1. The length of the CDR3 is 14 residues. Per the germline V gene, CDR1 is SGHVS and CDR2 is FNYEAQ. J lost 4 bases, V lost 6 bases, and 7 bases had no gene match. CDR3 sequence reads: CASRQITGGTEAFF. The CDR3 DNA sequence: TGTGCCAGCAGACAAATTACAGGGGGCACTGAAGCTTTCTTT.

Notes on this clonotype: A junction end diverges from the germline sequence, so it may reflect a read error. The chain employs TRBV12-5 and TRBJ2-1; 8 nucleotides line up with TRBD1. CDR1 and CDR2 from the germline V gene are LGHNT and FRNRAP. This CDR3 contains 16 residues. For the CDR3, the DNA is TGTGCTGGTGGTTTGGCACCTGGACAGGGAAACAATGAGCAGTTCTTC. Translating it yields CAGGLAPGQGNNEQFF.

This clonotype turned up a few times. The V and J genes are TRBV6-1 and TRBJ1-1; no definite D call. This CDR3 spans 14 amino acids. With 0 bases removed from V and 1 base from J, the gap between germline ends came to 6 bases. Germline V gene data show CDR1 as MNHNS and CDR2 as SASEGT. CDR3 in amino acids: CASSEAWENTEAFF. CDR3 DNA sequence: TGTGCCAGCAGTGAAGCTTGGGAGAACACTGAAGCTTTCTTT.

This clonotype was observed a single time. The chain has TRBV12-3 or TRBV12-4 and TRBJ2-1, with 8 bases lining up with TRBD2. Unmatched junction bases numbered 10, after V lost 3 bases and J lost 0 bases. The CDR3 runs 18 residues. The CDR3 coding sequence is TGTGCCAGCAGTTTCGTACTAGCGGATCCAAGCTCCTACAATGAGCAGTTCTTC. Its translation: CASSFVLADPSSYNEQFF.

This clonotype appeared many times. V usage is TRBV7-8 and J usage is TRBJ2-1, with TRBD2 identical over 7 bases. CDR3 length: 16 residues. V dropped 3 bases and J dropped 9; count of bases not matched to a gene: 14. Germline lookup yields CDR1 SGHVS and CDR2 FQNEAQ. This chain's CDR3 is CASSLGGGGLWGEQFF. In DNA, the CDR3 is TGTGCCAGCAGCTTGGGCGGCGGGGGTTTATGGGGTGAGCAGTTCTTC.

V gene TRBV5-3 combines with J gene TRBJ2-5; 9 bases line up with TRBD2. TRBV5-3 is assigned to the ORF class and has an uncertain function. The ends lost 1 base at V and 6 bases at J; junction bases unmatched: 13. The CDR3 sequence is 17 residues long. CDR3 sequence reads: CARSLRLAGPIRKTQYF. CDR3 sequence (DNA): TGTGCCAGAAGCTTGCGTCTAGCGGGACCGATAAGGAAGACCCAGTACTTC.

The V and J genes are TRBV20-1 and TRBJ2-1; possibly TRBD2 for D (6 bases). The germline CDR1 and CDR2 sequences are DFQATT and SNEGSKA (reference sequence). The V and J ends lost 3 bases and 0 bases respectively, with 6 bases between them. The CDR3 contains 13 residues. CDR3 amino acids: CSASGSSYNEQFF. The DNA for the CDR3 is TGCAGTGCTAGCGGGAGCTCCTACAATGAGCAGTTCTTC.

This clonotype was detected ten times or more. The chain links TRBV7-2 to TRBJ2-1; 9 bases match TRBD2. This CDR3 contains 17 residues. V lost 1 base to trimming and J lost 0 bases; unmatched junction nucleotides: 4. Looked up from germline, CDR1 is SGHTA and CDR2 is FQGNSA. The CDR3 here is CASSLEASGNSYNEQFF. The DNA of the CDR3 is TGTGCCAGCAGCTTAGAGGCTAGCGGGAACTCCTACAATGAGCAGTTCTTC.

J is TRBJ1-1 and V is TRBV7-9; TRBD1 is a possible D gene (5 bases). Between the trimmed V and J ends, which lost 5 bases and 4 bases, there was a span of 23 bases. CDR1 and CDR2 (germline): SEHNR, FQNEAQ (reference sequence). The CDR3 extends over 17 amino acids. The CDR3 DNA follows: TGTGCCAGCAGCCATATCCCCGGGGGAGGCGGTGGCACTGAAGCTTTCTTT. Translating gives CASSHIPGGGGGTEAFF.

This chain uses TRBV4-1 with TRBJ1-2; possibly TRBD1 for D (5 bases). Trimming took 1 base from V and 8 from J, leaving 29 bases between them. Germline V CDR1 and CDR2: MGHRA, YSYEKL. The CDR3 contains 19 residues. CDR3 residues: CASSQVTGPGTLPNRGYTF. In nucleotides, the CDR3 is TGCGCCAGCAGCCAAGTTACGGGGCCCGGGACCTTGCCAAACAGGGGCTACACCTTC.

This clonotype was picked up a small number of times. The chain uses TRBV11-2 and TRBJ2-7, with 12 bases fitting TRBD2. V was clipped by 10 bases and J by 6 bases; unmatched bases: 7. Germline CDR1 is SGHAT and CDR2 is FQNNGV. The CDR3 runs 13 residues. The CDR3 sequence is CATSTSGRFEQYV. The DNA of the CDR3 is TGTGCCACCTCGACTAGCGGGAGATTCGAGCAGTACGTC.

This clonotype came up a few times. V is TRBV29-1 and J is TRBJ2-1; D unresolved. This CDR3 contains 14 residues. V was clipped by 0 bases and J by 3 bases, with 9 bases between them. Germline V gives CDR1 SQVTM, CDR2 ANQGSEA. CDR3 region: CSVEEGDGYNEQFF. The CDR3, as DNA: TGCAGCGTTGAAGAAGGTGACGGCTACAATGAGCAGTTCTTC.

The chain carries TRBV20-1 and TRBJ2-2; 11 nucleotides match TRBD1. With V trimmed by 6 bases and J by 5 bases, 2 bases remained unmatched. CDR3 size: 13 residues. Per germline, CDR1 DFQATT and CDR2 SNEGSKA (reference sequence). The CDR3 DNA is TGCAGTGCCGGGACAGGGGGAACCGGGGAGCTGTTTTTT. Protein: CSAGTGGTGELFF.